The source of this T cell receptor beta chain is a study of regulatory T cells in long-lasting Graves disease. Time point denoted: persistent/refractory GD, antithyroid drugs over 5 years with positive TRAb. From PBMCs, RNA was extracted and then used to make the TCR library. Graves' disease diagnosis followed American Thyroid Association guidelines. The CDR3 extends over 19 amino acids. V shed 0 bases and J 5 bases; nucleotides not matched to a gene: 12. Germline assignment: CDR1 MGHRA and CDR2 YSYEKL. Arm-PCR with iRepertoire HTBI primers amplified the CDR3 regions for these TCR beta libraries. In the authors' methods: The samples included 60 to 65 TRBV and over 13 TRBJ segments. TCRdb reprocessed the multiplex PCR reads with MiXCR, giving one entry per CDR3 protein. These V and J calls rely on TCRdb rather than the paper's analysis. The sample lists 390,000 or so distinct CDR3 sequences, around 23% occurring once.

The receptor comes from a woman between 40 and 55 years old with Graves disease. The specimen was peripheral blood mononuclear cells (PBMCs), collected when the disease was refractory, from a patient treated with antithyroid drugs. The genes are TRBV4-1 and TRBJ2-5; 13 nucleotides match TRBD2. The CDR3 DNA reads TGCGCCAGCAGCCAAGATGGGACTAGCGGGGAGAGGGGCAGGGAGACCCAGTACTTC. It yields the protein CASSQDGTSGERGRETQYF.